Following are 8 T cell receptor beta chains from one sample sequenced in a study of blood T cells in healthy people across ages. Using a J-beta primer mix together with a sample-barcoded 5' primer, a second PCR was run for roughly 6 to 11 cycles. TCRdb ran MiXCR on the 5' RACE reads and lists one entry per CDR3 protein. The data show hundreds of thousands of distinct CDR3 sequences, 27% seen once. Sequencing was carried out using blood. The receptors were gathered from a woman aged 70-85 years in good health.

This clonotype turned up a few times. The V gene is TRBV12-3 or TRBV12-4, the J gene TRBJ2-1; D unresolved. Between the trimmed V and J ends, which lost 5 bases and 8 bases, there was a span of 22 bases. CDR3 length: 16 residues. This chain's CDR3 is CASSPPRSRSKHEQFF. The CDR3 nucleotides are TGTGCCAGCAGTCCCCCTAGGAGCAGGTCGAAACATGAGCAGTTCTTC.

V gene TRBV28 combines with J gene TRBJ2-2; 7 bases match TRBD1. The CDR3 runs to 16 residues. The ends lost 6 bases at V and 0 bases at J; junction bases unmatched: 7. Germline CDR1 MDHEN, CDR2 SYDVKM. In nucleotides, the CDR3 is TGTGCCAGCAGCCTCCGACAGGGTTCGAACACCGGGGAGCTGTTTTTT. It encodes CASSLRQGSNTGELFF.

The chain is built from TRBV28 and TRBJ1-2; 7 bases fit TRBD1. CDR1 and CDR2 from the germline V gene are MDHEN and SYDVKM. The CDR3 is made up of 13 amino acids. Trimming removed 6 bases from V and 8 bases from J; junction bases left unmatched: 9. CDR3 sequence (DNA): TGTGCCAGCAGCCGAGGGACAGATGGGGGCTACACCTTC. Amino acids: CASSRGTDGGYTF.

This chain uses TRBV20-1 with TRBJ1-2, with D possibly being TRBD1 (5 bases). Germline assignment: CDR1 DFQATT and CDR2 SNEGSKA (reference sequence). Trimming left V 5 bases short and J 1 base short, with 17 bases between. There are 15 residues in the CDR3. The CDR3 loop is CSAGAGTGSNYGYTF. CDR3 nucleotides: TGCAGTGCTGGGGCGGGAACTGGGAGTAACTATGGCTACACCTTC.

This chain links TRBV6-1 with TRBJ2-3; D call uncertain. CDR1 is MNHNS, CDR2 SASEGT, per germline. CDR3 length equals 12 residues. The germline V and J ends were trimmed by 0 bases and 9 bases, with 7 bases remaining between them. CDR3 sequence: CASSEASLTQYF. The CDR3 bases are TGTGCCAGCAGTGAAGCCAGCCTGACGCAGTATTTT.

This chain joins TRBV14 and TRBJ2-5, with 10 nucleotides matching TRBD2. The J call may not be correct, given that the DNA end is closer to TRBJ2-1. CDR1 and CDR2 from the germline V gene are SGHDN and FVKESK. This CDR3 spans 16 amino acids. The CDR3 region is CASSLPSGRMVNEQFF. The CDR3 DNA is TGTGCCAGCAGCCTACCTAGCGGGAGAATGGTCAATGAGCAGTTCTTC.

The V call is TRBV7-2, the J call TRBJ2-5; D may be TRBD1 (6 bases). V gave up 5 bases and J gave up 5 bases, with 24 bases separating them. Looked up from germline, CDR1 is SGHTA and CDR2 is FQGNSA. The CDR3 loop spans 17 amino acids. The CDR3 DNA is TGTGCCAGCAGCCTCACCCTCTCTTACAGGGTTGTTGAGACCCAGTACTTC. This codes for CASSLTLSYRVVETQYF.

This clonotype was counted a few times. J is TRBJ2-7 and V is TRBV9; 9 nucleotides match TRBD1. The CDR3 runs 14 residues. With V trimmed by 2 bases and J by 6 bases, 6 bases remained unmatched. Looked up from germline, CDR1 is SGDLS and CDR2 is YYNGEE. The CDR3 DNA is TGTGCCAGCAGCGTCGGGACAGGGAACGGCGAGCAGTACTTC. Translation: CASSVGTGNGEQYF.